These T cell receptor beta chains were read from a single sample in a study of beta chain features in type 1 diabetes. Only in-frame clones appear in the TCRdb table, and some are missing; sequencing was by immunoSEQ multiplex PCR. Of 640,000 or so clones listed, 13% were seen once; the top ten hold approximately 0.021%. Sequenced material: naive CD4+ T cells from blood. These TCRs come from a man aged 18-30 years with type 1 diabetes. Both conserved end residues are trimmed from each CDR3.

TRBV19	12	ASSRQILNTEAF
TRBV6-5	13	ASSYSGASNYGYT
TRBV30	10	AWSENVYEQY
TRBV28	12	ASSLGGNTGELF
TRBV7-2	12	ASSPRTVNYGYT
TRBV11-1	10	ASSARGIEAF
TRBV28	12	ASSLGAPRDEQY
TRBV6-5	11	AAGQGTYNEQF
TRBV9	11	ASSEQLNYGYT
TRBV6-5	14	ASSYSTSSGANVLT
TRBV2	13	ASSGQGYNTGELF
TRBV6-5	13	ASSLTRDTYYEQY
TRBV29-1	13	SVDEADGYQETQY
TRBV4-1	14	ASSQGSTSLSGELF
TRBV5-4	12	ASSRQDRNTEAF
TRBV11-2	14	ASSSGAGGITDTQY
TRBV27	11	ASSRDRDEKLF
TRBV29-1	12	SVPKGGLQETQY
TRBV18	11	ASSPPVQETQY
TRBV6-1	12	ASSEAFNNSPLH
TRBV10-3	11	ASTGGGAGIQY
TRBV9	11	ASSVTEQETQY
TRBV6-5	11	ASSYWVNYGYT